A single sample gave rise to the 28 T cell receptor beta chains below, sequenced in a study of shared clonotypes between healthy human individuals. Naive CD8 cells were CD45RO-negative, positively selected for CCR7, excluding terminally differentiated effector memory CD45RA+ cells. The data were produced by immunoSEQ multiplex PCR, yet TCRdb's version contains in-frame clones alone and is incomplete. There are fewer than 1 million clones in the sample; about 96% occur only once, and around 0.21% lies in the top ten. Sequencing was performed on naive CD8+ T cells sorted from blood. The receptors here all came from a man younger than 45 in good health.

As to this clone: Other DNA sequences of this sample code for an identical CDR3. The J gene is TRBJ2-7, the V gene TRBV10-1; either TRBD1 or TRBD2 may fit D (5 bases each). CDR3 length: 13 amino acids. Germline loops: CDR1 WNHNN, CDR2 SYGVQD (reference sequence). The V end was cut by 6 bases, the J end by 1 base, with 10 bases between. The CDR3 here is CASSPGPSYEQYF. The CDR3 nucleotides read TGCGCCAGCAGCCCGGGACCGTCCTACGAGCAGTACTTC.

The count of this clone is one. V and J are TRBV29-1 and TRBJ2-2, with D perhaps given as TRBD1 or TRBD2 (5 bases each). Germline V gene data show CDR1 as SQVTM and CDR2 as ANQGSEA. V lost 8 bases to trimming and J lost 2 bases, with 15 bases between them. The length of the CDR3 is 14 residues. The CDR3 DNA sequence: TGCAGCACAAAGGCGAGGGGCAACACCGGGGAGCTGTTTTTT. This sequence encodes CSTKARGNTGELFF.

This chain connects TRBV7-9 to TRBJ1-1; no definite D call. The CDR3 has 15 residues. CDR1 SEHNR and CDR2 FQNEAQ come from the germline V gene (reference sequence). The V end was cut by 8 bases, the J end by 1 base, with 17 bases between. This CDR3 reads CASGRVVGRNTEAFF. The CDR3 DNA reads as TGTGCCAGCGGCCGGGTTGTGGGGAGGAACACTGAAGCTTTCTTT.

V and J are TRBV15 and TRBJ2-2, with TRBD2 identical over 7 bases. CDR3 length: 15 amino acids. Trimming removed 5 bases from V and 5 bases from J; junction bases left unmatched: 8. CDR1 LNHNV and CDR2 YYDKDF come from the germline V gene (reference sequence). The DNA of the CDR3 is TGTGCCACCAGCCTCAGCGGGGCGGGGACCGGGGAGCTGTTTTTT. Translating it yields CATSLSGAGTGELFF.

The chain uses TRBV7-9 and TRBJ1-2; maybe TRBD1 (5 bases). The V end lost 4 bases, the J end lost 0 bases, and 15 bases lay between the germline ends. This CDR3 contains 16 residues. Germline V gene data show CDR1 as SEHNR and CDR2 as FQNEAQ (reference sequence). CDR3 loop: CASSSGLGVPNYGYTF. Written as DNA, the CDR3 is TGTGCCAGCAGCTCAGGGTTGGGAGTTCCTAACTATGGCTACACCTTC.

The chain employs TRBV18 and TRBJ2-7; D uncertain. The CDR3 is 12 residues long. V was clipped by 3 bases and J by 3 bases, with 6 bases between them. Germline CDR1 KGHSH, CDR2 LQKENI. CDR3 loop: CASSPDGYEQYF. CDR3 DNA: TGTGCCAGCTCACCGGACGGCTACGAGCAGTACTTC.

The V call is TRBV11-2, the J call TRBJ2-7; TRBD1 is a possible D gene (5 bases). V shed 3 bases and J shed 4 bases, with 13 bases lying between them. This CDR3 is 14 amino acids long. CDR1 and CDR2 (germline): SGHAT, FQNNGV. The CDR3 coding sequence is TGTGCCAGCAGCTTTTTCGTACAGGATTACGAGCAGTACTTC. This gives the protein CASSFFVQDYEQYF. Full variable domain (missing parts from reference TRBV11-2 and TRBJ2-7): EAGVAQSPRYKIIEKRQSVAFWCNPISGHATLYWYQQILGQGPKLLIQFQNNGVVDDSQLPKDRFSAERLKGVDSTLKIQPAKLEDSAVYLCASSFFVQDYEQYFGPGTRLTVT.

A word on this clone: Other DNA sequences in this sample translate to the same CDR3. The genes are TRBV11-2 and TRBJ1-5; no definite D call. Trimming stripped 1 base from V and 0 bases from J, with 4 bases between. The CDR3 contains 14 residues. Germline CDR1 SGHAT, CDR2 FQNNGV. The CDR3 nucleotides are TGTGCCAGCAGCTTAGGGGGTAGCAATCAGCCCCAGCATTTT. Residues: CASSLGGSNQPQHF. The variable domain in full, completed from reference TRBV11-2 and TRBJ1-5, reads EAGVAQSPRYKIIEKRQSVAFWCNPISGHATLYWYQQILGQGPKLLIQFQNNGVVDDSQLPKDRFSAERLKGVDSTLKIQPAKLEDSAVYLCASSLGGSNQPQHFGDGTRLSIL.

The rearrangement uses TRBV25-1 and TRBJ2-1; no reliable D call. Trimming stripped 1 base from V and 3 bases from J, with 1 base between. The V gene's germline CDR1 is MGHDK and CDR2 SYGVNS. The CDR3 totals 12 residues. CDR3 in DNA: TGTGCCAGCAGTGAATTCTACAATGAGCAGTTCTTC. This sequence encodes CASSEFYNEQFF.

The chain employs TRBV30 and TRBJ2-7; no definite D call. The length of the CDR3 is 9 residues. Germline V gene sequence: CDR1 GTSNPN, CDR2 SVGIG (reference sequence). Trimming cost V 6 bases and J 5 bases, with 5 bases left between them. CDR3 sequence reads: CACPDEQYF. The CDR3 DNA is TGTGCCTGTCCGGACGAGCAGTACTTC.

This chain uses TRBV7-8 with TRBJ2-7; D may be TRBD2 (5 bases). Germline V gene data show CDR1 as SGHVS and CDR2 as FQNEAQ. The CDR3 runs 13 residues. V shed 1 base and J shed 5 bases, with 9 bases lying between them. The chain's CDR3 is CASSLDTRHEQYF. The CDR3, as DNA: TGTGCCAGCAGCTTAGACACTAGACACGAGCAGTACTTC.

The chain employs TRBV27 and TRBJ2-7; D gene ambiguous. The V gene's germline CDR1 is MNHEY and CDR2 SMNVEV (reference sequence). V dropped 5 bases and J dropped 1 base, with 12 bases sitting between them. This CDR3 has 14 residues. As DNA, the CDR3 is TGTGCCAGCAGTGCCTCCCGGCGGTCCTACGAGCAGTACTTC. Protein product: CASSASRRSYEQYF.

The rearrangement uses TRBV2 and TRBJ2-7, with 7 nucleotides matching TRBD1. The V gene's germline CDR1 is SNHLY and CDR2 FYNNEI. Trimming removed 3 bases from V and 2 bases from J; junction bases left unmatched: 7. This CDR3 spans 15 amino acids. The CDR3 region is CASSEDPGTAYEQYF. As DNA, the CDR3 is TGTGCCAGCAGTGAGGACCCCGGGACAGCCTACGAGCAGTACTTC.

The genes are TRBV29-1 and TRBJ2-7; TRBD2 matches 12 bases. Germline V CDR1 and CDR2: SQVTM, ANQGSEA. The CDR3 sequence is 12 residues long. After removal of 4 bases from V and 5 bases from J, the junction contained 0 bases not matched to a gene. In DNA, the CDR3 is TGCAGCGTTGGGACTAGCGGGAACGAGCAGTACTTC. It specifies CSVGTSGNEQYF.

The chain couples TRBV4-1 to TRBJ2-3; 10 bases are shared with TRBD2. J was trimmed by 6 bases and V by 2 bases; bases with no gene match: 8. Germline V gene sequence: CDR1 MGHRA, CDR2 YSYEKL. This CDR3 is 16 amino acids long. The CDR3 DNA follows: TGCGCCAGCAGCCAACCTAGCGGGAGTATTTTGGATACGCAGTATTTT. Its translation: CASSQPSGSILDTQYF.

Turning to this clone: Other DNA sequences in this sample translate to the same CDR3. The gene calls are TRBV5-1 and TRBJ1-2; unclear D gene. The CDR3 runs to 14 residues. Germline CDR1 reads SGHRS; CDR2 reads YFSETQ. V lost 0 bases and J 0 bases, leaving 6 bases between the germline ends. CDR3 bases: TGCGCCAGCAGCTTGGACAGAACTAACTATGGCTACACCTTC. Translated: CASSLDRTNYGYTF.

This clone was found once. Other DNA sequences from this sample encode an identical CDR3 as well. The CDR3 DNA reads TGTGCCAGCAGTTTGGGGCTAGCGGGTGGCTACGAGCAGTACTTC. Translation gives CASSLGLAGGYEQYF. The chain has TRBV28 and TRBJ2-7; 8 nucleotides agree with TRBD2. J was trimmed by 3 bases and V by 3 bases; bases with no gene match: 7. The CDR3 loop spans 15 amino acids. Germline V CDR1 and CDR2: MDHEN, SYDVKM.

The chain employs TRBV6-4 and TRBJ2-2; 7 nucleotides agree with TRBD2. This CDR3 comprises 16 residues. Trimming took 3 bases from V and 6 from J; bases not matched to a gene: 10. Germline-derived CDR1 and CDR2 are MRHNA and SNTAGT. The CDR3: CASSDTGTKYSGELFF. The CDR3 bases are TGTGCCAGCAGTGATACCGGGACTAAGTATTCCGGGGAGCTGTTTTTT.

As DNA, the CDR3 is TGTGCCAGCGGGGGGGGACTAGCGGGAGGAAGAGGAGAGACCCAGTACTTC. Translated, it gives CASGGGLAGGRGETQYF. This chain connects TRBV2 to TRBJ2-5; TRBD2 agrees at 15 bases. With 8 bases clipped from V and 4 bases from J, the junction kept 11 bases outside the gene matches. Germline V gives CDR1 SNHLY, CDR2 FYNNEI. This CDR3 is 17 amino acids long.

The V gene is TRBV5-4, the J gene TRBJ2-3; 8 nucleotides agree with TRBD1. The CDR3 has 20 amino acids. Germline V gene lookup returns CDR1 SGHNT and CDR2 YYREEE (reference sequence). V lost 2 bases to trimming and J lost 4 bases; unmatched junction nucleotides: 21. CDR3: CASSFGPTTRPGQAPDTQYF. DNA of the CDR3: TGTGCCAGCAGCTTTGGTCCAACCACGCGACCGGGACAGGCCCCAGATACGCAGTATTTT. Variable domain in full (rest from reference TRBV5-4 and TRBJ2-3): ETGVTQSPTHLIKTRGQQVTLRCSSQSGHNTVSWYQQALGQGPQFIFQYYREEENGRGNFPPRFSGLQFPNYSSELNVNALELDDSALYLCASSFGPTTRPGQAPDTQYFGPGTRLTVL.

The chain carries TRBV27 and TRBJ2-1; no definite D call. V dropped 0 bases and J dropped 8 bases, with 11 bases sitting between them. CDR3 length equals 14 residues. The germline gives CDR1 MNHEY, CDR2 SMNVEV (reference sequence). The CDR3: CASSLSGKVDEQFF. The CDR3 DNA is TGTGCCAGCAGTTTATCGGGGAAGGTTGATGAGCAGTTCTTC.

The CDR3: CASSDGLANEQFF. The CDR3, as DNA: TGCGCCAGCAGTGACGGACTAGCGAATGAGCAGTTCTTC. The V call is TRBV10-1, the J call TRBJ2-1; 9 bases map to TRBD2. Germline assignment: CDR1 WNHNN and CDR2 SYGVQD (reference sequence). The V segment lost 3 bases and the J segment 7 bases; nucleotides outside the gene matches: 1. The CDR3 runs to 13 residues.

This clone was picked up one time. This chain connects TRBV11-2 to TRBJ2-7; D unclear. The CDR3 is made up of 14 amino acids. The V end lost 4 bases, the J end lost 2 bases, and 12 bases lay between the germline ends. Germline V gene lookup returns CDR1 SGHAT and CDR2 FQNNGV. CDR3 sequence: CASSYPGVAYEQYF. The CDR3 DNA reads TGTGCCAGCAGCTATCCCGGAGTCGCCTACGAGCAGTACTTC.

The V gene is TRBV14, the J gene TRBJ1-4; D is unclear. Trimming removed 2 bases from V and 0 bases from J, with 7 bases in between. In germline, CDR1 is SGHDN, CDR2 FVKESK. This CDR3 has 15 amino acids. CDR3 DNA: TGTGCCAGCAGCCAAAGCGGGACAACTAATGAAAAACTGTTTTTT. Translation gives CASSQSGTTNEKLFF.

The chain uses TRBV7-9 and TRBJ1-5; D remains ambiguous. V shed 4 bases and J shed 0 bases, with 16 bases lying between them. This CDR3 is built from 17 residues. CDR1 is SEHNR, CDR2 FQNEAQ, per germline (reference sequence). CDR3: CASSSSVAGFSNQPQHF. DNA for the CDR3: TGTGCCAGCAGCTCGAGTGTGGCGGGGTTTAGCAATCAGCCCCAGCATTTT.

The CDR3 here is CASSELRGGLAGGIEQFF. The CDR3 DNA sequence: TGTGCCAGCAGTGAATTGAGGGGGGGACTAGCGGGAGGGATTGAGCAGTTCTTC. The chain links TRBV6-1 to TRBJ2-1; 16 bases line up with TRBD2. Germline assignment: CDR1 MNHNS and CDR2 SASEGT. The CDR3 loop spans 18 amino acids. With V trimmed by 2 bases and J by 9 bases, 10 bases remained unmatched.

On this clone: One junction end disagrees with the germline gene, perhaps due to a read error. The CDR3 reads CASRGEQGSLYDYTF. Written as DNA, the CDR3 is TGTGCCAGTAGAGGTGAACAGGGATCTCTTTATGACTACACCTTC. The rearrangement links TRBV19 to TRBJ1-2, with D maybe TRBD1 (6 bases). This CDR3 is built from 15 residues. CDR1 LNHDA and CDR2 SQIVND come from the germline V gene (reference sequence).

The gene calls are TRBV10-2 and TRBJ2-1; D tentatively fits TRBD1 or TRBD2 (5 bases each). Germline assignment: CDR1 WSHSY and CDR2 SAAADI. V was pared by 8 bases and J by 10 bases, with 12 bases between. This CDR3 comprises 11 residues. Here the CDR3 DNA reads TGCGCCAGCGTGGGGACGGCAGAGCAGTTCTTC. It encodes CASVGTAEQFF.